What follows are 16 T cell receptor beta chains derived from one specimen sequenced in a study of blood T cell repertoires in COVID-19. Assay: immunoSEQ multiplex PCR; the TCRdb copy retains only in-frame clones and omits some. The data contain around 100,000 clones, around 81% of them singletons. Sequencing input: peripheral blood. All receptors derive from a man older than 75 with COVID-19, enrolled during active disease.

V usage is TRBV30 and J usage is TRBJ1-2, with 8 bases fitting TRBD1. The germline V gene has CDR1 GTSNPN and CDR2 SVGIG (reference sequence). The CDR3 totals 13 residues. J gave up 3 bases and V 2 bases, and 2 bases lay outside the gene matches. The CDR3 region is CAWSQQGDYGYTF. The CDR3 coding sequence is TGTGCCTGGAGTCAACAGGGGGACTATGGCTACACCTTC.

This clone occurred once. The gene calls are TRBV28 and TRBJ2-5; 10 bases agree with TRBD2. The CDR3 consists of 13 residues. Germline V gene lookup returns CDR1 MDHEN and CDR2 SYDVKM. V was pared by 7 bases and J by 4 bases, with 3 bases of the junction left unmatched. CDR3 region: CASTSGSVETQYF. The CDR3 DNA follows: TGTGCCAGCACTAGCGGGAGTGTAGAGACCCAGTACTTC.

This clone has a handful of counts. J is TRBJ1-1 and V is TRBV2, with 8 bases aligning to TRBD1. The CDR3 loop spans 13 amino acids. Germline CDR1 SNHLY, CDR2 FYNNEI. The V and J ends lost 4 bases and 5 bases, in that order; junction bases with no gene match: 3. The CDR3 reads CASSVDRETEAFF. CDR3 sequence (DNA): TGTGCCAGCAGTGTGGACAGGGAGACTGAAGCTTTCTTT.

This clone was counted only a few times. The V and J genes are TRBV2 and TRBJ2-4; no reliable D call. Trimming removed 8 bases from V and 1 base from J, with 3 bases in between. Germline-derived CDR1 and CDR2 are SNHLY and FYNNEI. There are 11 residues in the CDR3. The DNA for the CDR3 is TGTGCCAGCCAGGCCAAAAACATTCAGTACTTC. Translating gives CASQAKNIQYF.

This sequence joins TRBV10-3 and TRBJ1-5; the D gene is possibly TRBD1 (6 bases). V shed 5 bases and J shed 3 bases, with 11 bases lying between them. CDR3 length equals 14 residues. Looked up from germline, CDR1 is ENHRY and CDR2 is SYGVKD. CDR3 protein: CAISPDRYNQPQHF. CDR3 DNA: TGTGCCATCAGTCCGGACAGATACAATCAGCCCCAGCATTTT.

This clone has a handful of counts. V and J are TRBV19 and TRBJ1-5; tentatively, D is TRBD1 (6 bases). Trimming stripped 4 bases from V and 0 bases from J, with 13 bases between. This CDR3 comprises 16 residues. Germline CDR1 is LNHDA and CDR2 is SQIVND (reference sequence). The CDR3 is CASSTKGQPSNQPQHF. The CDR3 nucleotides are TGTGCCAGTAGTACGAAAGGACAGCCTAGCAATCAGCCCCAGCATTTT.

The chain carries TRBV7-3 and TRBJ2-6; D gene ambiguous. Trimming cost V 5 bases and J 4 bases, with 6 bases left between them. CDR3 size: 13 residues. Germline V gene sequence: CDR1 SGHTA, CDR2 FQGTGA. CDR3 bases: TGTGCCAGCAGCCCTTTCGGGGCCAACGTCCTGACTTTC. Translation: CASSPFGANVLTF.

The gene calls are TRBV6-2 or TRBV6-3 and TRBJ1-1; a weak D match, TRBD1 (5 bases). CDR1 and CDR2 from the germline V gene are MNHEY and SVGEGT. The CDR3 length is 14 residues. With 0 bases removed from V and 4 bases from J, the gap between germline ends came to 9 bases. CDR3 DNA sequence: TGTGCCAGCAGTTACTCGCTTAGGGGCACTGAAGCTTTCTTT. Protein: CASSYSLRGTEAFF.

V and J are TRBV11-2 and TRBJ1-2; unclear D gene. V was shortened by 2 bases and J by 0 bases, with 4 bases between the two germline ends. The CDR3 is made up of 13 amino acids. The germline CDR1 and CDR2 sequences are SGHAT and FQNNGV. This chain's CDR3 is CASSLSSNYGYTF. The CDR3 nucleotides are TGTGCCAGCAGCTTATCATCTAACTATGGCTACACCTTC.

This sequence joins TRBV24-1 and TRBJ2-1; TRBD2 might be the D (6 bases). Deletions cut 7 bases from V and 6 bases from J, with 9 bases between. Germline-derived CDR1 and CDR2 are KGHDR and SFDVKD. CDR3 length: 12 residues. CDR3 coding DNA: TGTGCCACCAGGGGGGACTCCAATGAGCAGTTCTTC. Its translation: CATRGDSNEQFF.

The chain combines TRBV5-1 with TRBJ1-3; TRBD1 aligns across 8 bases. Per germline, CDR1 SGHRS and CDR2 YFSETQ. The trim removed 0 bases at V and 0 bases at J, leaving 2 bases unmatched. The CDR3 runs to 16 residues. The CDR3 coding sequence is TGCGCCAGCAGCTTGGGACAGGGGACCTCTGGAAACACCATATATTTT. Protein sequence: CASSLGQGTSGNTIYF.

The V call is TRBV3-1 (or the pseudogene TRBV3-2), the J call TRBJ1-3, with 7 nucleotides matching TRBD1. The V gene end was trimmed by 4 bases and the J gene end by 0 bases; junction bases not matched to a gene: 9. CDR1 is LGHDT, CDR2 YNNKEL, per germline (reference sequence). The CDR3 loop spans 17 amino acids. The CDR3 here is CASSPLTGSSSGNTIYF. The CDR3 bases are TGTGCCAGCAGCCCCCTGACAGGGTCGAGCTCTGGAAACACCATATATTTT.

The CDR3 sequence: CASRGTGENSPLHF. In nucleotides, the CDR3 is TGTGCCAGTAGGGGCACAGGGGAAAATTCACCCCTCCACTTT. J is TRBJ1-6 and V is TRBV7-9; 7 nucleotides line up with TRBD1. The CDR3 is 14 residues long. Looked up from germline, CDR1 is SEHNR and CDR2 is FQNEAQ (reference sequence). With 9 bases clipped from V and 7 bases from J, the junction kept 9 bases outside the gene matches.

The V gene is TRBV18, the J gene TRBJ1-2, with unresolved D. CDR1 and CDR2 from the germline V gene are KGHSH and LQKENI. CDR3 size: 14 residues. V lost 3 bases and J lost 6, with 14 bases in between. CDR3 in amino acids: CASSPREPNHGYTF. The CDR3 DNA reads as TGTGCCAGCTCACCGAGGGAGCCAAACCATGGCTACACCTTC.

This clone has more than one count but fewer than ten. This chain links TRBV5-1 with TRBJ2-5; tentative D call: TRBD2 (6 bases). There are 15 residues in the CDR3. Between the trimmed V and J ends, which lost 2 bases and 7 bases, there was a span of 18 bases. Germline assignment: CDR1 SGHRS and CDR2 YFSETQ. The CDR3 DNA reads TGCGCCAGCAGCTTAGAGACTAGAGCCCCAAGGACCCAGTACTTC. As protein: CASSLETRAPRTQYF.

This clone was seen just once. V and J are TRBV20-1 and TRBJ1-1; D is unresolved. The CDR3 is 13 residues long. The V and J ends lost 3 bases and 0 bases respectively, with 8 bases between them. Germline assignment: CDR1 DFQATT and CDR2 SNEGSKA (reference sequence). The CDR3 protein is CSASDTLNTEAFF. The DNA for the CDR3 is TGCAGTGCTAGTGACACATTGAACACTGAAGCTTTCTTT.